Sequencing of this T cell receptor beta chain was carried out in a study of neurological immune-mediated disorders (dated by TCRdb to the late 2010s). As for the study more broadly: The study compared peripheral blood TCR-beta repertoires of HTLV-I-associated myelopathy (HAM/TSP) patients, multiple sclerosis patients and healthy controls using UMI-based sequencing. The approximately 110 TCR-beta libraries included longitudinal samples, technical triplicates and paired sorted CD4+ and CD8+ T-cell subsets alongside PBMC samples. The cohort included about 70 subjects: 14 with HAM/TSP, roughly 34 with multiple sclerosis, and approximately 20 healthy controls. The paper's findings and limits, for the study overall: TCR clonal expansion was greatest in HAM/TSP patients and smallest in MS patients, who ranked below even healthy controls. Across subjects, expanded clones never shared an identical CDR3 amino acid sequence, which suggests that the TCR-beta repertoires in every group were private.

Libraries from unsorted PBMCs were made from 2 million PBMCs kept in RNAlater at -80 degrees C until RNA extraction. Peripheral blood was subjected to Ficoll-Hypaque density gradient centrifugation to isolate PBMCs, which were then cryopreserved in liquid nitrogen. There are 15 amino acids in the CDR3, from cysteine to phenylalanine inclusive. Here the CDR3 DNA is all that survives: 45 bases in frame from base 1. V loses 1 base of germline sequence and J loses 2 bases, and the interval between the two ends is 11 bases. cDNA was synthesized by template-switch 5'RACE using a primer with a 10-nucleotide random unique molecular identifier that tagged each TCR transcript. Each sequencing run produced over 190 million TCR-beta sequences covering 15-18 subjects. The RNeasy kit was used to extract total RNA. The KAPA Real-time Library Amplification kit was used to amplify TCR-beta VDJ regions with primers for the TCR constant region and the 5'RACE anchor. Sample indexes and Illumina adaptors were added in a first PCR, and a second PCR then increased library yield. The roughly 650 bp TCR product was size-selected on a 2% E-gel SizeSelection system after Ampure bead purification. Before pooling, libraries had their quality checked on a Bioanalyzer, their concentration measured with Qubit, and their quantity determined with the Kapa Library Quantification kit. Libraries were sequenced paired-end 2 x 150 bp on an Illumina HiSeq 2500. To increase sequence diversity, roughly 24-31% phiX was spiked into each library pool. The authors' pipeline ran thus. Quality-filtered reads were processed with the UMI-based MiGEC pipeline, which removed over 80% of raw TCR sequences during error correction. IMGT germline references were used for aligning VDJ genes, and each clonotype was defined as a unique CDR3 amino acid sequence together with its V-J genes. Clonal expansion, Shannon diversity, and CDR3 relatedness (CalcPairwiseDistances, ClusterSamples) were evaluated with VDJtools, and phylogenetic trees were built with CLCbio workbench. Expanded clones were defined as having at least 8 unique UMIs, based on coefficient-of-variation modelling across technical triplicates. The raw public data were reprocessed by TCRdb itself: fastp quality trimming at Q25, MiXCR clonotype calling, in-frame beta chains only. Duplicate CDR3 protein sequences are folded into a single record with the most common DNA and genes. For this entry, the V and J calls and clone size follow TCRdb and not the study's own pipeline. For this sample the table gives tens of thousands of distinct CDR3 sequences, of which about a tenth were detected only once. Approximately 6.9% of the sample is taken by the ten largest.

This clonotype showed up many times. Which antigen it targets is not known. No base quality information exists; no much larger clone differs at one position. The rearranged chain carries TRBV12-3 or TRBV12-4 and TRBJ1-2, with the identity of the D gene unclear. The sequencing sample was made of PBMCs. This TCR was sampled from a woman aged 25 to 45 with HTLV-1-associated myelopathy (HAM/TSP). The nucleotide sequence reads TGTGCCAGCAGTTTAGGCAACAGCGCCAACTATGGCTACACCTTC. It codes for CASSLGNSANYGYTF.